Ten or more counts support the clone carrying this TCR beta chain. RNA transcripts gave rise to amplified TCR beta CDR3 regions. TCR CDR3 underwent first-round RT-PCR with the HTBI primer set. TCRdb recomputed calls from the multiplex PCR reads with MiXCR, one row per CDR3 protein. The profile shows 200,000 to 250,000 distinct CDR3 sequences, about 16% of them singletons. The data originate from a study of T cells in Graves' hyperthyroidism and ophthalmopathy. Turning to the study itself: Peripheral blood was acquired at first diagnosis, ahead of any therapy whatsoever.

V was clipped by 7 bases and J by 8 bases; unmatched bases: 9. CDR1 SNHLY and CDR2 FYNNEI come from the germline V gene. The CDR3 runs to 15 residues. What was sequenced was blood. This clonotype was sampled from a man between 35 and 55 years old with Graves' hyperthyroidism. The chain carries TRBV2 and TRBJ1-4, with 11 bases aligning to TRBD1. The CDR3 DNA reads as TGTGCCAGCAATAAGGACAGGGGGCGCGGCGAAAAACTGTTTTTT. Translation: CASNKDRGRGEKLFF.